A selection of T cell receptor beta chains follows, all from one sample in a study of sequential checkpoint blockade in melanoma. Clones were sequenced by immunoSEQ multiplex PCR, and TCRdb holds only the in-frame ones, with some missing. This table holds some 5,100 clones, about 78% found once. Sequenced here: CD8+ T cells sorted from blood (inferred from file names), sampled from a patient given nivolumab and ipilimumab in sequence. Every receptor here comes from a human donor with melanoma. CDR3s include the opening cysteine and the closing phenylalanine or tryptophan. D genes are given only for firm matches. Clone size appears in some rows only: once, few, many, or a class for an expanded clone.

J: TRBJ1-5
length: 16
D: -
size: -
V: TRBV27
CDR3: CASSSLGGGINQPQHF
DNA: TGTGCCAGCAGTTCCCTCGGCGGGGGCATAAATCAGCCCCAGCATTTT

J: TRBJ2-7
length: 13
D: -
size: -
V: TRBV4-3
CDR3: CASSQATNYEQYF
DNA: TGCGCCAGCAGCCAAGCTACGAACTACGAGCAGTACTTC

J: TRBJ1-1
length: 11
D: -
size: -
V: TRBV29-1
CDR3: CSVRVNTEAFF
DNA: TGCAGCGTCCGCGTCAACACTGAAGCTTTCTTT

J: TRBJ2-6
length: 20
D: -
size: few
V: TRBV5-1
CDR3: CASSLVEQGRLLSGANVLTF
DNA: TGCGCCAGCAGCTTGGTGGAACAGGGTAGGCTTCTCTCTGGGGCCAACGTCCTGACTTTC

J: TRBJ1-5
length: 18
D: TRBD1
size: -
V: TRBV2
CDR3: CASSQSRDRGNSNQPQHF
DNA: TGTGCCAGCAGCCAGTCCCGGGACAGGGGGAATAGCAATCAGCCCCAGCATTTT

J: TRBJ1-4
length: 15
D: -
size: -
V: TRBV4-1
CDR3: CASSQDTGANEKLFF
DNA: TGCGCCAGCAGCCAAGACACGGGAGCTAATGAAAAACTGTTTTTT

J: TRBJ2-5
length: 15
D: TRBD1
size: -
V: TRBV6-5
CDR3: CASSYSDRVMETQYF
DNA: TGTGCCAGCAGTTACTCTGACAGGGTGATGGAGACCCAGTACTTC

J: TRBJ1-1
length: 15
D: -
size: few
V: TRBV6-5
CDR3: CASSYSGGGGTEAFF
DNA: TGTGCCAGCAGTTACTCGGGGGGAGGAGGCACTGAAGCTTTCTTT

J: TRBJ1-4
length: 14
D: -
size: few
V: TRBV5-6
CDR3: CASSFGRGYEKLFF
DNA: TGTGCCAGCAGCTTCGGAAGGGGATATGAAAAACTGTTTTTT

J: TRBJ2-7
length: 11
D: -
size: -
V: TRBV10-1
CDR3: CASGDTYEQYF
DNA: TGCGCCAGCGGTGACACCTACGAGCAGTACTTC

J: TRBJ2-2
length: 14
D: TRBD2
size: -
V: TRBV6-5
CDR3: CASKFLAETGELFF
DNA: TGTGCCAGCAAGTTCCTAGCGGAAACCGGGGAGCTGTTTTTT

J: TRBJ1-3
length: 17
D: -
size: few
V: TRBV19
CDR3: CASSSTRQVGTGNTIYF
DNA: TGTGCCAGTAGTAGTACCCGACAGGTTGGGACTGGAAACACCATATATTTT

J: TRBJ2-2
length: 14
D: TRBD1
size: -
V: TRBV7-9
CDR3: CASSMGQGPGELFF
DNA: TGTGCCAGCAGCATGGGACAGGGGCCCGGGGAGCTGTTTTTT

J: TRBJ1-5
length: 15
D: -
size: -
V: TRBV6-6
CDR3: CASSDTGRGNQPQHF
DNA: TGTGCCAGCAGTGACACGGGGCGGGGGAATCAGCCCCAGCATTTT

J: TRBJ1-1
length: 14
D: -
size: -
V: TRBV27
CDR3: CASRKGLLNTEAFF
DNA: TGTGCCAGCAGGAAGGGACTGCTGAACACTGAAGCTTTCTTT

J: TRBJ1-3
length: 15
D: -
size: -
V: TRBV7-3
CDR3: CASSFSNSSGNTIYF
DNA: TGTGCCAGCAGCTTCTCTAACAGCTCTGGAAACACCATATATTTT

J: TRBJ2-7
length: 13
D: -
size: -
V: TRBV5-1
CDR3: CASSLDGAYEQYF
DNA: TGCGCCAGCAGCTTGGACGGTGCCTACGAGCAGTACTTC

J: TRBJ1-2
length: 15
D: -
size: -
V: TRBV19
CDR3: CASSIGPPGTYGYTF
DNA: TGTGCCAGTAGTATCGGTCCCCCGGGGACATATGGCTACACCTTC

J: TRBJ1-1
length: 16
D: -
size: once
V: TRBV7-9
CDR3: CASSLRGITPYTEAFF
DNA: TGTGCCAGCAGCTTACGTGGCATTACCCCGTACACTGAAGCTTTCTTT

J: TRBJ1-4
length: 14
D: -
size: -
V: TRBV2
CDR3: CASRTDRSNEKLFF
DNA: TGTGCCAGCAGAACCGACAGAAGTAATGAAAAACTGTTTTTT

J: TRBJ2-3
length: 20
D: -
size: -
V: TRBV29-1
CDR3: CSVEGFRGSPTRRITDTQYF
DNA: TGCAGCGTTGAAGGATTTAGGGGCAGCCCGACACGTCGAATAACAGATACGCAGTATTTT

J: TRBJ1-1
length: 12
D: -
size: -
V: TRBV19
CDR3: CASSFSRTEAFF
DNA: TGTGCCAGTAGCTTTTCCAGGACTGAAGCTTTCTTT

J: TRBJ2-2
length: 16
D: TRBD2
size: -
V: TRBV15
CDR3: CATSRLAGGFHLELFF
DNA: TGTGCCACCAGCAGACTAGCGGGGGGGTTCCACCTTGAGCTGTTTTTT

J: TRBJ1-2
length: 16
D: -
size: -
V: TRBV4-3
CDR3: CASSQVGSVPNYGYTF
DNA: TGCGCCAGCAGCCAAGTCGGGTCGGTTCCTAACTATGGCTACACCTTC